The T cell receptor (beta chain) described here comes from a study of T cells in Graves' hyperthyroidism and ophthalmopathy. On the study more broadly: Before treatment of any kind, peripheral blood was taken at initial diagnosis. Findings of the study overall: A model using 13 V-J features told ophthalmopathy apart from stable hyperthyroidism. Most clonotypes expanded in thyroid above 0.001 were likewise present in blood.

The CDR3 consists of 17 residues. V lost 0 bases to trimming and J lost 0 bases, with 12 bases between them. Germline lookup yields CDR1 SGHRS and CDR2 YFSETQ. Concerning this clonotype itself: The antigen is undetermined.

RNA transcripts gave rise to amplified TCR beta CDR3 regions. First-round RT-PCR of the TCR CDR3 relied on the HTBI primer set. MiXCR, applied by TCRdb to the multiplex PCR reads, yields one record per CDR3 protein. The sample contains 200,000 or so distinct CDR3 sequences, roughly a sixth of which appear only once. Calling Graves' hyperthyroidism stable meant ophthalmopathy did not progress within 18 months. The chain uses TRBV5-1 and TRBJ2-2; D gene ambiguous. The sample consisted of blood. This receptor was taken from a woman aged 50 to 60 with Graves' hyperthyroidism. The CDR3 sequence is CASSLEFAGANTGELFF. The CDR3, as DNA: TGCGCCAGCAGCTTGGAGTTTGCAGGCGCGAACACCGGGGAGCTGTTTTTT.